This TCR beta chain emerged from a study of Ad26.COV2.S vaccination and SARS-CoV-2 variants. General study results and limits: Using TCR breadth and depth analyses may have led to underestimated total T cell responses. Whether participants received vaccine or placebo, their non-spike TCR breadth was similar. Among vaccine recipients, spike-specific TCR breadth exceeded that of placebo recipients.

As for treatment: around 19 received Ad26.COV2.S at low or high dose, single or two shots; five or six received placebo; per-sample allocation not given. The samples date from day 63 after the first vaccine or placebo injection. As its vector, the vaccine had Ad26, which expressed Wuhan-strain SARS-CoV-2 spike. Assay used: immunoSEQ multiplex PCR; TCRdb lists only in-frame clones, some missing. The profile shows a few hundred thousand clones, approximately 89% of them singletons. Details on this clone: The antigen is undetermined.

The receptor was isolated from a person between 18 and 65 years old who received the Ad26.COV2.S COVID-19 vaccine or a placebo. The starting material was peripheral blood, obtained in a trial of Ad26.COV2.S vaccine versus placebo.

CDR3 nucleotide sequence: TGTGCCAGCAGTGCTGCCGGGTCCCCGGGCTTACGGCCCCAGCATTTT. Its protein product is CASSAAGSPGLRPQHF. This sequence joins TRBV2 and TRBJ1-5; no reliable D call. V was cut by 4 bases and J by 9 bases, with 22 bases left in between. This CDR3 is 16 amino acids long. Germline V gives CDR1 SNHLY, CDR2 FYNNEI.